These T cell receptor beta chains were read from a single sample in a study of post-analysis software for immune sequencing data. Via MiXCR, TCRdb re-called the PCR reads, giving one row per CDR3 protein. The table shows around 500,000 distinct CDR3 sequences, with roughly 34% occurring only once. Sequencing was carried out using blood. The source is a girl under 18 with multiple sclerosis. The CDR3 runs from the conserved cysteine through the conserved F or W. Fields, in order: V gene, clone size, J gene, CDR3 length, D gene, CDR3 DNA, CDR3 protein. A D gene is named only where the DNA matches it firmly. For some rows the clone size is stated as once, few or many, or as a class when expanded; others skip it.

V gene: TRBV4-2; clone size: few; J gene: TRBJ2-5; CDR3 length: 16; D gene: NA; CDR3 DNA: TGTGCCAGCAGCCAAGCCCCGGATAGAGGTGTAGAGACCCAGTACTTC; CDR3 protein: CASSQAPDRGVETQYF
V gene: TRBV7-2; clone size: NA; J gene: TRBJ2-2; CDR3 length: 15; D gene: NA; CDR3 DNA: TGTGCCAGCAGCTTAGCGGGGGCTAGCACCGGGGAGCTGTTTTTT; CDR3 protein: CASSLAGASTGELFF
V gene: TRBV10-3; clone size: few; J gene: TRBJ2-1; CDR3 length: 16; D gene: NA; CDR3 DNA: TGTGCCATCAATTCCCCGGACAAGCAAGGGGCCAATGAGCAGTTCTTC; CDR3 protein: CAINSPDKQGANEQFF
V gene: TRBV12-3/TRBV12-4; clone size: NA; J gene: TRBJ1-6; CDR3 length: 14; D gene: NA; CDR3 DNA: TGTGCCAGCAGTCTCCACCAGGGTGGTTCACCCCTCCACTTT; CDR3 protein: CASSLHQGGSPLHF
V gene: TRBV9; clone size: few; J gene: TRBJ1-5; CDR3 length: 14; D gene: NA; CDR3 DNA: TGTGCCAGCAGCGTAGAATGGGGACCTCAGCCCCAGCATTTT; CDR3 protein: CASSVEWGPQPQHF
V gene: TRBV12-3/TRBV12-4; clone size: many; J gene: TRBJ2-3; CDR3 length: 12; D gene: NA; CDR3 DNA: TGTGCCAGCACCCTGGCGGAGGCTACGCAGTATTTT; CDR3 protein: CASTLAEATQYF
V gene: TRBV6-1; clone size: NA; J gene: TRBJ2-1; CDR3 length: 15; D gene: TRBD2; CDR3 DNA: TGTGCCAGCAGCCAAGCGGGGGGTATTGGAAGGGAGCAGTTCTTC; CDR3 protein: CASSQAGGIGREQFF
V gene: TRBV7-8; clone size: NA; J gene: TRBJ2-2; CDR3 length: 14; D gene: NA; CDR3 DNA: TGTGCCAGCAGCGCCACCGGGAACACCGGGGAGCTGTTTTTT; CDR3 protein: CASSATGNTGELFF
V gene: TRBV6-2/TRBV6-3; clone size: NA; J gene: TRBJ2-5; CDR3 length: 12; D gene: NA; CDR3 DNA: TGTGCCAGCAGTCCTTCGACAGAGACCCAGTACTTC; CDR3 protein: CASSPSTETQYF
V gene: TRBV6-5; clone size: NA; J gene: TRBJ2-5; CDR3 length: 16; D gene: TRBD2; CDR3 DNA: TGTGCCAGCAGCCAGAGCGGGGGGCCCCCCCAAGAGACCCAGTACTTC; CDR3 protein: CASSQSGGPPQETQYF
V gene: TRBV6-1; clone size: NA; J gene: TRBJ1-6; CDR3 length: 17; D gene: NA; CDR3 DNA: TGTGCCAGCAGCCGCACCCGGGAGCTACAGCCTAATTCACCCCTCCACTTT; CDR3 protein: CASSRTRELQPNSPLHF
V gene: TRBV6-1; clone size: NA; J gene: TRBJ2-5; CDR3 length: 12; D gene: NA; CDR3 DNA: TGTGCCAGCAGTGAAAAAGGTGGGACCCAGTACTTC; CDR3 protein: CASSEKGGTQYF
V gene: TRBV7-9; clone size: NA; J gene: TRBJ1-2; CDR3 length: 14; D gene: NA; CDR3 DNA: TGTGCCAGCAGCTTATCTGCGGAATTCTATGGCTACACCTTC; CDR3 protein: CASSLSAEFYGYTF
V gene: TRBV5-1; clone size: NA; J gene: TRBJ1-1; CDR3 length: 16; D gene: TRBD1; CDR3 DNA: TGCGCCAGCAGCGCCGGGACAGGGATCAGGGACACTGAAGCTTTCTTT; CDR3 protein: CASSAGTGIRDTEAFF
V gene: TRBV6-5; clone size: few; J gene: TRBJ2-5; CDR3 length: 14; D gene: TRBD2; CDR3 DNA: TGTGCCAGCAAAGCGGGGGGGCCGGTCGAGACCCAGTACTTC; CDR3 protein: CASKAGGPVETQYF
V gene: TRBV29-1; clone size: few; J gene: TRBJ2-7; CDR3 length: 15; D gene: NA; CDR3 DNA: TGCAGCGTACATCTGATGGGGGCCTCAACTTACGAGCAGTACTTC; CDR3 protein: CSVHLMGASTYEQYF
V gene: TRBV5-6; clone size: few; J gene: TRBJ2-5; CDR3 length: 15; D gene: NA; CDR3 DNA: TGTGCCAGCAGCGGAACCACAGGGATCGAGGAGACCCAGTACTTC; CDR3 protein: CASSGTTGIEETQYF
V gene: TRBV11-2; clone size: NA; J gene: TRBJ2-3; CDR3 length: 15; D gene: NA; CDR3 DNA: TGTGCCAGCAGCTTTTCTTCGGGTAGCACAGATACGCAGTATTTT; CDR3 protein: CASSFSSGSTDTQYF
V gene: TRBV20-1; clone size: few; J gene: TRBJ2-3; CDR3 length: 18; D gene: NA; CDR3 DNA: TGCAGTGCTAGAGTTTACTCCGGTCCGTGGAGGGCTACAGATACGCAGTATTTT; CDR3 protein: CSARVYSGPWRATDTQYF
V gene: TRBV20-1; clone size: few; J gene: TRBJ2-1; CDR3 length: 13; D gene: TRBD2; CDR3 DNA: TGCAGTGCTCAGGGACTAGACTACAATGAGCAGTTCTTC; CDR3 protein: CSAQGLDYNEQFF
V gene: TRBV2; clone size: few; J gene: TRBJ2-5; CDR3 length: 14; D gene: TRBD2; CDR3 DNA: TGTGCCAGCAACGGCGGGGGGAGCCAAGAGACCCAGTACTTC; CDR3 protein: CASNGGGSQETQYF
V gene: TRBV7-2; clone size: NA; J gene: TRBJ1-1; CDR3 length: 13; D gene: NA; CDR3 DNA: TGTGCCAGCAGCTTAGCAGAGGCCACTGAAGCTTTCTTT; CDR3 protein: CASSLAEATEAFF
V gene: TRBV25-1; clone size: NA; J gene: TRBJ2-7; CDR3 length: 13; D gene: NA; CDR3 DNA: TGTGCCAGCAGTGACCCAGGGGGAGGCGAGCAGTACTTC; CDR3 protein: CASSDPGGGEQYF
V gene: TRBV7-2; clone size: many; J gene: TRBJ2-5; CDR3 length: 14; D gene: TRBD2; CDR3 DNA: TGTGCCAGCAGCGTCACGGGGGGGCGTGAGACCCAGTACTTC; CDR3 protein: CASSVTGGRETQYF
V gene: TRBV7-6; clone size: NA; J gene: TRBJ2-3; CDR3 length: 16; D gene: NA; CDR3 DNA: TGTGCCAGCAGCTTAATAAGGGGGAAGCGAAAAGATACGCAGTATTTT; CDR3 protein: CASSLIRGKRKDTQYF
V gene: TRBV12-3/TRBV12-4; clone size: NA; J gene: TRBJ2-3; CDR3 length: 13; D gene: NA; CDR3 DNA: TGTGCCAGCAGACCTACGGGGGCAGATACGCAGTATTTT; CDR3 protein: CASRPTGADTQYF
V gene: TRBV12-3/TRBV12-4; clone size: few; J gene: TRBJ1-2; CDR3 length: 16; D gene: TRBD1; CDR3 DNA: TGTGCCAGCAGTTCCCAGAGACAGGGCCCTAACTATGGCTACACCTTC; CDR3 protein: CASSSQRQGPNYGYTF
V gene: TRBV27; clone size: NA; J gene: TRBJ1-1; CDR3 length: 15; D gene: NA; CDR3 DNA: TGTGCCAGCAGTTTACGTCTGGGGATGAACACTGAAGCTTTCTTT; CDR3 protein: CASSLRLGMNTEAFF
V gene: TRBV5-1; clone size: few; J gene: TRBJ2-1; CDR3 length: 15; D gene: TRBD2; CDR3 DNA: TGCGCCAGCAGATCTCCGGGACTAGCGGGCAATGAGCAGTTCTTC; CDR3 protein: CASRSPGLAGNEQFF
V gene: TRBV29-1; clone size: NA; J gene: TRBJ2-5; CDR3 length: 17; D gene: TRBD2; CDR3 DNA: TGCAGCGTTGACGGGGGTCAGCGGGGAATGTACCAAGAGACCCAGTACTTC; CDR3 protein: CSVDGGQRGMYQETQYF
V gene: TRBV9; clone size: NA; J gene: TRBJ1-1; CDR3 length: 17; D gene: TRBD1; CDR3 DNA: TGTGCCAGCAGCGTAGGGGGGACAGAGAGATTGAACACTGAAGCTTTCTTT; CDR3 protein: CASSVGGTERLNTEAFF
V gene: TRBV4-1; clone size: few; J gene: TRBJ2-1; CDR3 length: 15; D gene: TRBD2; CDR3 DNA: TGCGCCAGCAGCCAAGATGCCGGGGGGACGAATGAGCAGTTCTTC; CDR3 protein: CASSQDAGGTNEQFF
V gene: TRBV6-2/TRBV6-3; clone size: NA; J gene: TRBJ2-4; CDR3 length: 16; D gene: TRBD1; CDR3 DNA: TGTGCCAGCAGTTACGGCGGCAGGGGGCCCAAAAACATTCAGTACTTC; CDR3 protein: CASSYGGRGPKNIQYF
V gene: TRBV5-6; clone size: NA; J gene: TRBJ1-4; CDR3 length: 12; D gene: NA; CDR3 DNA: TGTGCCAGCAGCTCCTCGGCGGGGAAACTGTTTTTT; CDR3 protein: CASSSSAGKLFF
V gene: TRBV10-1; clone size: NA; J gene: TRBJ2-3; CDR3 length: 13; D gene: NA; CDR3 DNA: TGCGCCAGTCGAGAGGCTATCACAGATACGCAGTATTTT; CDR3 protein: CASREAITDTQYF
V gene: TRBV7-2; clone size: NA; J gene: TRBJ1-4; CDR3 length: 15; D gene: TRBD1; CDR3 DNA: TGTGCCAGCAGCTTAGTGACCGGACAGGGCGAAAAACTGTTTTTT; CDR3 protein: CASSLVTGQGEKLFF
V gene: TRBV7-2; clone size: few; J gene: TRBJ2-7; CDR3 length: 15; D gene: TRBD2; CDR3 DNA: TGTGCCAGCAGCTTGCAGACTAGCGGGGGGTACGAGCAGTACTTC; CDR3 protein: CASSLQTSGGYEQYF
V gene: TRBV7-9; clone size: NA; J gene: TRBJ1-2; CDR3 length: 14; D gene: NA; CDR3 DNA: TGTGCCAGCAGCTTAGCGCGCCACCGCGGGGGCTACACCTTC; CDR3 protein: CASSLARHRGGYTF
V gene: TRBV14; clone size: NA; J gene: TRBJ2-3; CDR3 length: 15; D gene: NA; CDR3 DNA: TGTGCCAGCAGCCAAGTTGGTCGAAGCACAGATACGCAGTATTTT; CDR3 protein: CASSQVGRSTDTQYF
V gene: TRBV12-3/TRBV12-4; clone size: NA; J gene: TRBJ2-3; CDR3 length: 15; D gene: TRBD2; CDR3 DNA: TGTGCCAGCATTGGGACTAGCTACGGCACAGATACGCAGTATTTT; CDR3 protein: CASIGTSYGTDTQYF
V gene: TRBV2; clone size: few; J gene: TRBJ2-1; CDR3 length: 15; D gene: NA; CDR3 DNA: TGTGCCAGCCTAAGGGACGCGAGCTCCTACAATGAGCAGTTCTTC; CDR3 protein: CASLRDASSYNEQFF
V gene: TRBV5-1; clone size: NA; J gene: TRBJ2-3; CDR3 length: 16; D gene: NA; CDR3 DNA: TGCGCCAGCAGCTTGGCTTTAGGGGGTGGAGGAGATGCGCAGTATTTT; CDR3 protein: CASSLALGGGGDAQYF
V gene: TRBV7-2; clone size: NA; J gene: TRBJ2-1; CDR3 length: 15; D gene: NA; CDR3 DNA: TGTGCCAGCGGGCCCAGCCTCAGCTCCTACAATGAGCAGTTCTTC; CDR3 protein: CASGPSLSSYNEQFF
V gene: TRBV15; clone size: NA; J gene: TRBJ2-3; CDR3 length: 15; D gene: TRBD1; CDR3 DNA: TGTGCCACCAGCAGAGGACAGGGGGATACAGATACGCAGTATTTT; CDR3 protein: CATSRGQGDTDTQYF
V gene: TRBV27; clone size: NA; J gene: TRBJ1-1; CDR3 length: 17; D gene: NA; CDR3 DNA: TGTGCCAGCAGTAGAGACAGGTACGGGGCCATGAACACTGAAGCTTTCTTT; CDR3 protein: CASSRDRYGAMNTEAFF
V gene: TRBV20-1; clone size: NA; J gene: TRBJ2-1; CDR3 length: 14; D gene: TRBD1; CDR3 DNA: TGCAGTGCTAACGGACAGGCCCGTGGCAATGAGCAGTTCTTC; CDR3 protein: CSANGQARGNEQFF
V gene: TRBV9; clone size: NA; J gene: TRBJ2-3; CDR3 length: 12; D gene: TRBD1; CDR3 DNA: TGTGCCAGCAGCGGGGGACAGGGAGTTGGGTATTTT; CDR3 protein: CASSGGQGVGYF
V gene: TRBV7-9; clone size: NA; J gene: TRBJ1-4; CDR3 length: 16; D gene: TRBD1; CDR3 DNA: TGTGCCAGCAGCTTAGGACCCGACAGGGAAAGGGAAAAACTGTTTTTT; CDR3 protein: CASSLGPDREREKLFF
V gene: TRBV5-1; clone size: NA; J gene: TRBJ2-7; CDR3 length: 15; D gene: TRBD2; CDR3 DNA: TGCGCCAGCAGCTTGGTGGGGACTAGTTCCAATGAGCAGTACTTC; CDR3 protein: CASSLVGTSSNEQYF
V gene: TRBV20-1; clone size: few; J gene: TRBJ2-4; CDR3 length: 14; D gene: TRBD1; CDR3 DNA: TGCAGTGCCCCGGACAGGCTAGCCAAAAACATTCAGTACTTC; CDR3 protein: CSAPDRLAKNIQYF
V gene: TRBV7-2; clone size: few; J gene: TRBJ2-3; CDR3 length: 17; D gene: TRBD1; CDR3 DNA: TGTGCCAGCAGTCCCCTCGGGGACAGCTATTACACAGATACGCAGTATTTT; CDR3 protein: CASSPLGDSYYTDTQYF
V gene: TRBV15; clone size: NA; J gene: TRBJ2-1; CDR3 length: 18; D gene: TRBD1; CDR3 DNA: TGTGCCACCAGCTCCTATCCGCAGGGGGTGAGCTCCTACAATGAGCAGTTCTTC; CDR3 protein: CATSSYPQGVSSYNEQFF
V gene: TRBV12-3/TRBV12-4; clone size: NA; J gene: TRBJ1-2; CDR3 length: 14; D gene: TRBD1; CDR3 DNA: TGTGCCAGCAGTTTATTAGGCACAGGGGAAGGCTACACCTTC; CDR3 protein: CASSLLGTGEGYTF